This is a list of T cell receptor beta chains from one sample in a study of blood T cell repertoires in COVID-19. The data were produced by immunoSEQ multiplex PCR, yet TCRdb's version contains in-frame clones alone and is incomplete. The table has about 46,000 clones, 70% to 90% seen once. The sample was PBMCs or T cells enriched from blood (not recorded which). The receptors shown here come from a woman aged 45-59 years who had recovered from COVID-19. The CDR3 runs from the conserved cysteine through the conserved F or W. Each record gives: J gene, D gene, V gene, CDR3 protein, CDR3 DNA. The D gene is left open where the match is weak.

>TRBJ2-3|.|TRBV7-9
CASSFTAGRLGTDTQYF
TGTGCCAGCAGCTTCACGGCGGGTCGCTTAGGGACAGATACGCAGTATTTT
>TRBJ2-7|TRBD2|TRBV18
CASSPPSGGTYEQYF
TGTGCCAGCTCACCACCGAGCGGGGGAACCTACGAGCAGTACTTC
>TRBJ2-7|TRBD2|TRBV10-3
CATTGTSGSYEQYF
TGTGCCACAACCGGGACTAGCGGGAGTTACGAGCAGTACTTC
>TRBJ2-1|TRBD2|TRBV27
CASSFLTSTSGRAGTGEQFF
TGTGCCAGCAGTTTCCTCACCTCGACTAGCGGGAGGGCCGGGACCGGTGAGCAGTTCTTC
>TRBJ2-2|.|TRBV18
CASSPEGRSTGELFF
TGTGCCAGCTCACCCGAGGGGAGGAGTACCGGGGAGCTGTTTTTT
>TRBJ2-1|TRBD2|TRBV19
CASTSGDSYNEQFF
TGTGCCAGCACAAGCGGGGATTCCTACAATGAGCAGTTCTTC
>TRBJ2-7|.|TRBV4-3
CASRRRLSYEQYF
TGCGCCAGCAGGCGAAGACTGAGCTACGAGCAGTACTTC
>TRBJ2-1|TRBD2|TRBV5-6
CASSLRSGRNQYNEQFF
TGTGCCAGCAGCTTAAGAAGCGGGAGGAACCAATACAATGAGCAGTTCTTC
>TRBJ2-5|TRBD1|TRBV7-3
CASSFLGQNQETQYF
TGTGCCAGCAGCTTCTTGGGACAGAATCAAGAGACCCAGTACTTC
>TRBJ2-5|.|TRBV7-2
CASSSARLAGGETQYF
TGTGCCAGCAGCTCAGCGAGGCTGGCGGGTGGAGAGACCCAGTACTTC
>TRBJ1-3|.|TRBV11-2
CASSLEFRSGNTIYF
TGTGCCAGCAGCTTAGAGTTCAGATCTGGAAACACCATATATTTT
>TRBJ2-6|.|TRBV4-3
CASSQEGLNSGANVLTF
TGCGCCAGCAGCCAAGAAGGACTCAACTCTGGGGCCAACGTCCTGACTTTC
>TRBJ1-1|.|TRBV6-6
CASSYPPLTVNTEAFF
TGTGCCAGCAGTTACCCCCCCCTGACAGTGAACACTGAAGCTTTCTTT
>TRBJ2-1|TRBD2|TRBV28
CASRPTVGSGVLLYNEQFF
TGTGCCAGCAGGCCCACAGTCGGTAGCGGGGTCTTATTATACAATGAGCAGTTCTTC
>TRBJ2-6|.|TRBV7-2
CASSLGSSGANVLTF
TGTGCCAGCAGCTTAGGGAGCTCTGGGGCCAACGTCCTGACTTTC
>TRBJ2-1|.|TRBV12-5
CASGSGQVGIHEQFF
TGTGCTAGTGGTAGTGGGCAGGTCGGTATCCATGAGCAGTTCTTC
>TRBJ2-1|TRBD2|TRBV3-1/TRBV3-2
CASSQGGLTYNEQFF
TGTGCCAGCAGCCAAGGGGGACTAACCTACAATGAGCAGTTCTTC
>TRBJ2-7|TRBD1|TRBV6-5
CASRYNRGSYEQYF
TGTGCCAGCAGGTACAACAGGGGGTCCTACGAGCAGTACTTC
>TRBJ2-1|.|TRBV7-2
CASSPQSRTYEQFF
TGTGCCAGCAGCCCTCAATCCCGGACTTATGAGCAGTTCTTC
>TRBJ2-7|.|TRBV27
CASSSRAGSYEQYF
TGTGCCAGCAGTTCCCGCGCGGGTTCCTACGAGCAGTACTTC
>TRBJ2-7|.|TRBV11-2
CASSSWVIQVNEQYF
TGTGCCAGCAGCTCCTGGGTAATACAGGTAAACGAGCAGTACTTC
>TRBJ2-5|TRBD1|TRBV5-8
CASSAGTGAFLETQYF
TGTGCCAGCAGCGCCGGGACAGGGGCGTTTTTGGAGACCCAGTACTTC
>TRBJ2-3|TRBD2|TRBV5-4
CASSLGASGYSDTQYF
TGTGCCAGCAGCTTGGGGGCTAGCGGGTACTCAGATACGCAGTATTTT
>TRBJ1-1|TRBD1|TRBV6-5
CASSYSMVQGTEAFF
TGTGCCAGCAGTTACTCGATGGTACAGGGGACTGAAGCTTTCTTT
>TRBJ2-5|TRBD2|TRBV5-8
CASSELAGVHQETQYF
TGTGCCAGCAGTGAACTAGCGGGGGTCCACCAAGAGACCCAGTACTTC